The 2 T cell receptor beta chains presented below share a single source sample, sequenced in a study of cytomegalovirus exposure and HLA in healthy donors. The PCR employed 60 Vbeta primers together with 13 Jbeta primers. The table came from immunoSEQ multiplex PCR; TCRdb's copy has only in-frame clones and leaves some out. The profile shows approximately 150,000 clones, roughly four fifths of them singletons. The sequencing sample was made of PBMCs. Source of these receptors: a woman in her fifties or sixties in good health and CMV-seronegative.

This chain connects TRBV30 to TRBJ1-3; tentatively, D is TRBD1 (5 bases). The CDR3 is made up of 15 amino acids. Germline CDR1 reads GTSNPN; CDR2 reads SVGIG (reference sequence). Trimming took 4 bases from V and 1 from J, leaving 14 bases between them. CDR3 sequence: CAWKQAADSGNTIYF. CDR3 nucleotide sequence: TGTGCCTGGAAACAGGCAGCTGATTCTGGAAACACCATATATTTT.

This chain joins TRBV21-1 and TRBJ1-2; the table's D call of TRBD1 was not tested on the DNA. TRBV21-1 is a pseudogene. This CDR3 has 14 amino acids. In nucleotides, the CDR3 is TGTGCCAGCAGCGCCAGGACAGGGTACTATGGCTACACCTTC. This translates into CASSARTGYYGYTF.